One sample yielded the 32 T cell receptor beta chains listed below, sequenced in a study of CD8 T cells in Susac syndrome. The RNA input was about 0.5 to 1 ug, and it was reverse transcribed with random hexamers. TCRdb processed the immunoSEQ multiplex PCR reads anew with MiXCR; each CDR3 protein has one entry. The sample has about 73,000 distinct CDR3 sequences, about 94% seen once. Specimen: CD8+ T cells from PBMCs. These receptor sequences come from a human donor with multiple sclerosis.

The chain is built from TRBV4-3 and TRBJ2-3, with 7 bases lining up with TRBD2. Unmatched junction bases numbered 3, after V lost 2 bases and J lost 4 bases. Germline lookup yields CDR1 LGHNA and CDR2 YSLEER. The CDR3 runs 14 residues. For the CDR3, the DNA is TGCGCCAGCAGCCAATACCGGGAGGCAGATACGCAGTATTTT. Translating gives CASSQYREADTQYF.

This chain joins TRBV29-1 and TRBJ1-2; 8 bases align to TRBD1. Germline V lookup: CDR1 SQVTM, CDR2 ANQGSEA. The ends lost 3 bases at V and 3 bases at J; junction bases unmatched: 15. The CDR3 covers 17 residues. The CDR3 DNA reads as TGCAGCGTTGATATTCGGGAAGACAGGGGATATCACTATGGCTACACCTTC. Protein product: CSVDIREDRGYHYGYTF.

This sequence joins TRBV5-1 and TRBJ2-7, with 7 bases identical to TRBD2. The J segment lost 3 bases and the V segment lost 0 bases, leaving 3 bases of the junction unmatched. CDR1 is SGHRS and CDR2 is YFSETQ in the germline V gene. This CDR3 has 14 amino acids. CDR3 sequence reads: CASSLDSGGYEQYF. Here the CDR3 DNA reads TGCGCCAGCAGCTTGGATTCGGGGGGCTACGAGCAGTACTTC. The full variable domain, completed using reference TRBV5-1 and TRBJ2-7, is KAGVTQTPRYLIKTRGQQVTLSCSPISGHRSVSWYQQTPGQGLQFLFEYFSETQRNKGNFPGRFSGRQFSNSRSEMNVSTLELGDSALYLCASSLDSGGYEQYFGPGTRLTVT.

The table lists this clonotype with a count of one. The chain recombines TRBV5-4 with TRBJ1-2, with TRBD1 as a possible D gene (6 bases). CDR1 SGHNT and CDR2 YYREEE come from the germline V gene (reference sequence). Trimming cost V 5 bases and J 4 bases, with 18 bases left between them. The CDR3 is 15 amino acids. The CDR3 bases are TGTGCCAGCAGGGTGAGGGCAGGGGAAGGCTATGGCTACACCTTC. Its translation is CASRVRAGEGYGYTF.

The CDR3 sequence is CASSQGLGTQETQYF. In nucleotides, the CDR3 is TGTGCCAGCAGCCAAGGACTAGGGACACAAGAGACCCAGTACTTC. This chain uses TRBV3-1 with TRBJ2-5, with D possibly being TRBD1 or TRBD2 (6 bases each). This CDR3 has 15 amino acids. Trimming removed 1 base at V and 2 bases at J, with 11 bases between. CDR1 is LGHDT, CDR2 YNNKEL, per germline (reference sequence).

V usage is TRBV9 and J usage is TRBJ2-7; D is unclear. Per germline, CDR1 SGDLS and CDR2 YYNGEE. V was pared by 4 bases and J by 1 base, with 9 bases between. The CDR3 is made up of 13 amino acids. The CDR3 region has the DNA TGTGCCAGCAGCCCCCCCGCGTCCTACGAGCAGTACTTC. The encoded protein is CASSPPASYEQYF.

The chain employs TRBV12-3 or TRBV12-4 and TRBJ2-3; 11 nucleotides line up with TRBD1. CDR3 length: 14 residues. The V gene end was trimmed by 6 bases and the J gene end by 5 bases; junction bases not matched to a gene: 4. The CDR3 DNA is TGTGCCAGCAGGGACAGGGGGCGGGTAGATACGCAGTATTTT. This sequence encodes CASRDRGRVDTQYF.

This clonotype was counted once. The genes are TRBV19 and TRBJ2-1; TRBD2 matches 8 bases. The CDR3 has 16 residues. Unmatched junction bases numbered 12, after V lost 9 bases and J lost 2 bases. Germline V gene data show CDR1 as LNHDA and CDR2 as SQIVND (reference sequence). CDR3 DNA sequence: TGTGCCAGCACGGTAGAAGCGGGAGTCCCCTACAATGAGCAGTTCTTC. Translating gives CASTVEAGVPYNEQFF.

The CDR3 DNA reads as TGTGCCAGCAGTTACTCAGTCGCAGGGGGCGGCACTGAAGCTTTCTTT. It encodes CASSYSVAGGGTEAFF. The V gene is TRBV6-6, the J gene TRBJ1-1; 8 bases align to TRBD1. The CDR3 has 16 amino acids. Germline V gene sequence: CDR1 MNHNY, CDR2 SVGAGI (reference sequence). Trimming cost V 0 bases and J 4 bases; bases outside gene matches: 7.

This clonotype has only one observation. The chain couples TRBV24-1 to TRBJ1-1; 7 bases match TRBD1. The CDR3 loop spans 13 amino acids. V was clipped by 3 bases and J by 7 bases; unmatched bases: 4. The germline CDR1 and CDR2 sequences are KGHDR and SFDVKD. CDR3 DNA sequence: TGTGCCACCAGTGATGGGACAGCGAATGAAGCTTTCTTT. Residues: CATSDGTANEAFF.

The V call is TRBV5-6, the J call TRBJ2-3, with TRBD2 matching 9 bases. Looked up from germline, CDR1 is SGHDT and CDR2 is YYEEEE. V dropped 2 bases and J dropped 6; count of bases not matched to a gene: 7. CDR3 length: 15 residues. Here the CDR3 DNA reads TGTGCCAGCAGCTTCCGAGCGGGGGGTCATGATACGCAGTATTTT. Its translation is CASSFRAGGHDTQYF.

CDR3 in DNA: TGTGCCAGCAGCCTAGGGGGGCGCCCAGGAAACACCATATATTTT. Protein sequence: CASSLGGRPGNTIYF. The genes are TRBV11-2 and TRBJ1-3, with a weak D call TRBD1 (6 bases). This CDR3 contains 15 residues. V was pared by 5 bases and J by 4 bases, with 15 bases between. Looked up from germline, CDR1 is SGHAT and CDR2 is FQNNGV.

This chain links TRBV7-8 with TRBJ2-5, with a weak D call TRBD1 (5 bases). V gave up 5 bases and J gave up 1 base, with 14 bases separating them. The CDR3 spans 15 residues. Germline CDR1 and CDR2: SGHVS and FQNEAQ. The CDR3 DNA follows: TGTGCCAGCAGCGCGCTGAGCAGGGTCCAAGAGACCCAGTACTTC. Translating it yields CASSALSRVQETQYF.

The genes are TRBV6-5 and TRBJ1-6; D ambiguous. The V end lost 0 bases, the J end lost 14 bases, and 14 bases lay between the germline ends. CDR1 MNHEY and CDR2 SVGAGI come from the germline V gene. CDR3 length: 14 residues. CDR3: CASSYSLDSPTLHF. The CDR3 nucleotides are TGTGCCAGCAGTTACTCATTAGACTCTCCAACCCTCCACTTT.

The CDR3 nucleotides are TGTGCCAGCAGCTTGGGACAGAAGGGCTATGGCTACACCTTC. As protein: CASSLGQKGYGYTF. The chain uses TRBV7-2 and TRBJ1-2, with 7 bases fitting TRBD1. Trimming took 3 bases from V and 4 from J; bases not matched to a gene: 5. CDR3 length: 14 amino acids. The germline V gene encodes CDR1 SGHTA and CDR2 FQGNSA.

In nucleotides, the CDR3 is TGTGCCAGCAGCCCTGGGGGTACGGCAGATACGCAGTATTTT. It codes for CASSPGGTADTQYF. This chain connects TRBV12-3 or TRBV12-4 to TRBJ2-3; D may match TRBD1 or TRBD2 (5 bases each). The ends were cut back, 6 bases at V and 4 bases at J, with 14 bases in the middle. The CDR3 spans 14 residues.

The rearrangement joins TRBV12-3 or TRBV12-4 to TRBJ1-1; unclear D gene. Trimming removed 10 bases at V and 5 bases at J, with 8 bases between. The CDR3 consists of 10 residues. The CDR3 coding sequence is TGTGCCACCTCATGGACTGAAGCTTTCTTT. The encoded protein is CATSWTEAFF.

CDR3 sequence (DNA): TGTGCCAGCAGTTACCTAGCTAACACAGATACGCAGTATTTT. Its protein product is CASSYLANTDTQYF. The chain combines TRBV27 with TRBJ2-3, with D perhaps matching TRBD2 (5 bases). Trimming left V 4 bases short and J 2 bases short, with 10 bases between. Germline values: CDR1 MNHEY, CDR2 SMNVEV (reference sequence). The CDR3 consists of 14 residues.

The rearrangement uses TRBV19 and TRBJ1-2; D is uncertain. The CDR3 is made up of 16 amino acids. V was trimmed by 2 bases and J by 2 bases, leaving 15 bases between them. The germline V gene encodes CDR1 LNHDA and CDR2 SQIVND (reference sequence). The CDR3 sequence: CASSINGPVGNYGYTF. The CDR3 DNA reads TGTGCCAGTAGTATAAATGGACCTGTTGGAAACTATGGCTACACCTTC.

The rearrangement joins TRBV19 to TRBJ1-1; no clear D. Trimming removed 7 bases from V and 1 base from J, with 13 bases in between. The CDR3 runs to 14 residues. Germline V gives CDR1 LNHDA, CDR2 SQIVND (reference sequence). DNA of the CDR3: TGTGCCAGTACTCCCCCGATGGCGAACACTGAAGCTTTCTTT. Amino acids: CASTPPMANTEAFF.

The chain recombines TRBV7-9 with TRBJ1-6; TRBD1 aligns across 10 bases. The CDR3 is 15 residues long. The V gene end was trimmed by 1 base and the J gene end by 14 bases; junction bases not matched to a gene: 8. Germline V gene sequence: CDR1 SEHNR, CDR2 FQNEAQ (reference sequence). CDR3 protein: CASSLGDRGRIALHF. Written as DNA, the CDR3 is TGTGCCAGCAGCTTAGGAGACAGGGGGCGCATAGCCCTCCACTTT.

The CDR3 spells CASSLLRGSSYNEQFF. Here the CDR3 DNA reads TGTGCCAGCAGCTTACTTCGGGGGAGCTCCTACAATGAGCAGTTCTTC. The chain carries TRBV7-8 and TRBJ2-1, with D perhaps matching TRBD2 (6 bases). V was shortened by 2 bases and J by 0 bases, with 11 bases between the two germline ends. Germline assignment: CDR1 SGHVS and CDR2 FQNEAQ. There are 16 residues in the CDR3.

This chain links TRBV20-1 with TRBJ2-3; TRBD2 aligns across 7 bases. V shed 0 bases, J shed 8 bases, and the junction held 5 bases outside the gene matches. CDR1 is DFQATT, CDR2 SNEGSKA, per germline (reference sequence). CDR3 length: 13 residues. CDR3 nucleotides: TGCAGTGCTAGAGAACGGACTAGGGGTACGCAGTATTTT. Protein: CSARERTRGTQYF.

This chain connects TRBV29-1 to TRBJ1-1, with D perhaps TRBD1 (5 bases). Germline V lookup: CDR1 SQVTM, CDR2 ANQGSEA. CDR3 length: 10 amino acids. Trimming took 6 bases from V and 6 from J, leaving 8 bases between them. For the CDR3, the DNA is TGCAGCGTCCAGGGTTCTGAAGCTTTCTTT. It codes for CSVQGSEAFF.

The chain combines TRBV5-1 with TRBJ2-4; 11 bases map to TRBD2. After removal of 5 bases from V and 7 bases from J, the junction contained 11 bases not matched to a gene. This CDR3 region has 16 residues. Germline lookup yields CDR1 SGHRS and CDR2 YFSETQ. The CDR3 region is CASRGLAGGLENIQYF. Here the CDR3 DNA reads TGCGCCAGCAGAGGCCTAGCGGGAGGCCTTGAGAACATTCAGTACTTC. Full variable domain (missing parts from reference TRBV5-1 and TRBJ2-4): KAGVTQTPRYLIKTRGQQVTLSCSPISGHRSVSWYQQTPGQGLQFLFEYFSETQRNKGNFPGRFSGRQFSNSRSEMNVSTLELGDSALYLCASRGLAGGLENIQYFGAGTRLSVL.

The chain links TRBV7-9 to TRBJ2-1, with 8 bases lining up with TRBD1. The germline V gene encodes CDR1 SEHNR and CDR2 FQNEAQ (reference sequence). The CDR3 is 15 residues long. V lost 4 bases to trimming and J lost 5 bases; unmatched junction nucleotides: 7. Written as DNA, the CDR3 is TGTGCCAGCAGCTCCGGACAGGGCCGGGACAATGAGCAGTTCTTC. Protein sequence: CASSSGQGRDNEQFF. The full variable domain, its missing parts supplied by reference TRBV7-9 and TRBJ2-1, is DTGVSQNPRHKITKRGQNVTFRCDPISEHNRLYWYRQTLGQGPEFLTYFQNEAQLEKSRLLSDRFSAERPKGSFSTLEIQRTEQGDSAMYLCASSSGQGRDNEQFFGPGTRLTVL.

The chain carries TRBV12-3 or TRBV12-4 and TRBJ1-5; D unclear. The CDR3 has 12 amino acids. V dropped 6 bases and J dropped 4 bases, with 7 bases sitting between them. The CDR3 sequence: CASSTENQPQHF. The CDR3 nucleotides are TGTGCCAGCAGCACTGAAAATCAGCCCCAGCATTTT.

Here the CDR3 reads CASSQDVSTSGNYEQYF. CDR3 sequence (DNA): TGTGCCAGCAGCCAAGATGTTTCGACTAGCGGGAACTACGAGCAGTACTTC. The chain recombines TRBV3-1 with TRBJ2-7; TRBD2 matches at 11 bases. The V segment lost 0 bases and the J segment 3 bases; nucleotides outside the gene matches: 7. The CDR3 contains 17 residues. CDR1 is LGHDT and CDR2 is YNNKEL in the germline V gene (reference sequence).

The chain is built from TRBV30 and TRBJ2-5, with 7 bases fitting TRBD2. J lost 2 bases, V lost 3 bases, and 6 bases had no gene match. The CDR3 totals 14 residues. Per the germline V gene, CDR1 is GTSNPN and CDR2 is SVGIG (reference sequence). The CDR3 protein is CAWSVEAGQETQYF. In DNA, the CDR3 is TGTGCCTGGAGCGTGGAAGCGGGGCAAGAGACCCAGTACTTC. The whole variable domain, remainder taken from reference TRBV30 and TRBJ2-5, is SQTIHQWPATLVQPVGSPLSLECTVEGTSNPNLYWYRQAAGRGLQLLFYSVGIGQISSEVPQNLSASRPQDRQFILSSKKLLLSDSGFYLCAWSVEAGQETQYFGPGTRLLVL.

The chain links TRBV12-3 or TRBV12-4 to TRBJ1-1, with D perhaps matching TRBD1 (5 bases). Trimming cost V 6 bases and J 4 bases, with 9 bases left between them. There are 12 residues in the CDR3. The CDR3 here is CASSLGVTEAFF. Here the CDR3 DNA reads TGTGCCAGCAGCCTAGGGGTCACTGAAGCTTTCTTT.

This clonotype appeared a single time. The chain recombines TRBV4-1 with TRBJ1-1; D is possibly TRBD1 (5 bases). CDR3 length: 18 amino acids. Germline CDR1 reads MGHRA; CDR2 reads YSYEKL. V gave up 2 bases and J gave up 4 bases, with 23 bases separating them. CDR3 protein: CASSQITVDSAGGTEAFF. CDR3 DNA sequence: TGCGCCAGCAGCCAAATTACGGTGGACTCCGCGGGGGGCACTGAAGCTTTCTTT.

The chain uses TRBV6-5 and TRBJ2-7; TRBD1 aligns across 7 bases. The trim removed 6 bases at V and 5 bases at J, leaving 7 bases unmatched. The CDR3 runs 13 residues. Germline lookup yields CDR1 MNHEY and CDR2 SVGAGI. In DNA form, the CDR3 reads TGTGCCAGCAGCTTTACAGGGGACCACGAGCAGTACTTC. It codes for CASSFTGDHEQYF.